Following are 25 T cell receptor beta chains from one sample sequenced in a study of T cell responses to AZD1222 COVID-19 vaccine. The assay was immunoSEQ multiplex PCR, and TCRdb's table has in-frame clones only and misses some. The sample shows over 150,000 clones, approximately 92% of them seen only once. The source was peripheral blood, collected 28 days after the second dose of the MenACWY control vaccine. These receptors were collected from an adult who received the MenACWY meningococcal vaccine as a control.

This clone has a single count. The chain combines TRBV3-1 (or the pseudogene TRBV3-2) with TRBJ1-5; D might be TRBD1 (5 bases). Germline CDR1 and CDR2: LGHDT and YNNKEL (reference sequence). The V end was cut by 4 bases, the J end by 11 bases, with 21 bases between. There are 15 residues in the CDR3. DNA for the CDR3: TGTGCCAGCAGCCCCGGGGCAGGGAGTGGTGGGACCCAGCATTTT. This sequence encodes CASSPGAGSGGTQHF.

The V and J genes are TRBV7-6 and TRBJ2-7; D possibly matches TRBD1 or TRBD2 (5 bases each). Trimming shortened V by 3 bases and J by 2 bases, and 17 bases separated the two germline ends. The CDR3 sequence is 16 residues long. The germline V gene encodes CDR1 SGHVS and CDR2 FNYEAQ. The DNA for the CDR3 is TGTGCCAGCAGCTTGGAACCGGGACCGCCCGCCTACGAGCAGTACTTC. This gives the protein CASSLEPGPPAYEQYF.

The chain joins TRBV18 to TRBJ1-2, with 7 positions matching TRBD1. Trimming cost V 4 bases and J 5 bases; bases outside gene matches: 4. From germline, CDR1 is KGHSH and CDR2 LQKENI. The CDR3 covers 13 residues. CDR3 sequence (DNA): TGTGCCAGCTCACTTGGGACAGAATATGGCTACACCTTC. Amino acid sequence: CASSLGTEYGYTF.

The CDR3 DNA follows: TGTGCTAGTGGTTCGTTGGGAGGGTGGCAGACCCAGTACTTC. The encoded protein is CASGSLGGWQTQYF. The chain combines TRBV12-5 with TRBJ2-5; the match to TRBD2 covers 7 bases. The CDR3 runs 14 residues. The J segment lost 6 bases and the V segment lost 4 bases, leaving 8 bases of the junction unmatched. CDR1 and CDR2 (germline): LGHNT, FRNRAP.

This chain joins TRBV27 and TRBJ2-1; 9 bases align to TRBD2. Trimming removed 6 bases from V and 4 bases from J; junction bases left unmatched: 7. Germline V gives CDR1 MNHEY, CDR2 SMNVEV (reference sequence). This CDR3 region has 15 residues. The CDR3 DNA follows: TGTGCCAGCAGCGAAAGTCTAGCGGGGTACAATGAGCAGTTCTTC. Translating gives CASSESLAGYNEQFF.

The table lists this clone with a count of one. V usage is TRBV10-1 and J usage is TRBJ2-5, with D possibly matching TRBD1 (5 bases). The CDR3 consists of 14 residues. The germline V and J ends were trimmed by 4 bases and 2 bases, with 11 bases remaining between them. Germline lookup yields CDR1 WNHNN and CDR2 SYGVQD (reference sequence). CDR3 loop: CASSAPGAQETQYF. The CDR3 nucleotides read TGCGCCAGCAGTGCCCCTGGGGCTCAAGAGACCCAGTACTTC.

J is TRBJ2-7 and V is TRBV28; 7 bases line up with TRBD1. CDR1 MDHEN and CDR2 SYDVKM come from the germline V gene. V was clipped by 7 bases and J by 2 bases; unmatched bases: 8. This CDR3 spans 14 amino acids. The CDR3 sequence is CASTLGQRAYEQYF. The CDR3 nucleotides are TGTGCCAGCACCCTGGGACAGAGGGCCTACGAGCAGTACTTC.

The genes are TRBV27 and TRBJ1-1; 7 nucleotides agree with TRBD1. The CDR3 consists of 12 residues. Germline trimming cut 5 bases from V and 6 bases from J; bases unmatched to any gene: 3. Germline CDR1 MNHEY, CDR2 SMNVEV (reference sequence). This CDR3 is CASSARGAEAFF. The CDR3 DNA sequence: TGTGCCAGCAGTGCCAGGGGGGCTGAAGCTTTCTTT.

The gene calls are TRBV3-1 (or the pseudogene TRBV3-2) and TRBJ1-2; tentatively, D is TRBD1 (6 bases). CDR3 size: 18 residues. V was trimmed by 0 bases and J by 5 bases, leaving 22 bases between them. Germline values: CDR1 LGHDT, CDR2 YNNKEL (reference sequence). In DNA, the CDR3 is TGTGCCAGCAGCCAAGATACAAGAGAGGGGGAACTTAAATATGGCTACACCTTC. Translating it yields CASSQDTREGELKYGYTF.

The sample holds a few counts of this clone. The chain uses TRBV2 and TRBJ1-4; possible D gene TRBD1, 5 bases. This CDR3 comprises 15 residues. Germline CDR1 is SNHLY and CDR2 is FYNNEI. The V gene lost 3 bases and the J gene lost 5 bases, with 13 bases spanning the gap. CDR3 sequence: CASSDWQGSNEKLFF. The CDR3, as DNA: TGTGCCAGCAGTGATTGGCAGGGCTCCAATGAAAAACTGTTTTTT.

V is TRBV4-1 and J is TRBJ2-6; tentatively, D is TRBD1 or TRBD2 (5 bases each). The V end lost 4 bases, the J end lost 2 bases, and 12 bases lay between the germline ends. Looked up from germline, CDR1 is MGHRA and CDR2 is YSYEKL. The length of the CDR3 is 16 residues. CDR3 coding DNA: TGCGCCAGCAGCCTTGGGCGAGGGGCTGGGGCCAACGTCCTGACTTTC. Its protein is CASSLGRGAGANVLTF.

J is TRBJ1-6 and V is TRBV6-2 or TRBV6-3; TRBD1 aligns across 7 bases. Germline V gives CDR1 MNHEY, CDR2 SVGEGT. The CDR3 loop spans 16 amino acids. V was pared by 4 bases and J by 7 bases, with 10 bases of the junction left unmatched. CDR3 sequence reads: CASSSFENRGNSPLHF. CDR3 sequence (DNA): TGTGCCAGCAGTTCCTTCGAAAACAGGGGCAATTCACCCCTCCACTTT.

The genes are TRBV18 and TRBJ1-4; 9 bases are shared with TRBD1. The V gene's germline CDR1 is KGHSH and CDR2 LQKENI. Germline trimming cut 6 bases from V and 5 bases from J; bases unmatched to any gene: 7. The length of the CDR3 is 15 residues. In nucleotides, the CDR3 is TGTGCCAGCTCGCCTCGGACAGGGGCGAATGAAAAACTGTTTTTT. Its protein product is CASSPRTGANEKLFF.

The V and J genes are TRBV10-3 and TRBJ2-7; TRBD1 aligns across 9 bases. The ends lost 5 bases at V and 3 bases at J; junction bases unmatched: 5. This CDR3 is built from 14 residues. Germline V gene sequence: CDR1 ENHRY, CDR2 SYGVKD. CDR3 amino acids: CAISPGQGRYEQYF. Here the CDR3 DNA reads TGTGCCATCAGTCCGGGACAGGGACGCTACGAGCAGTACTTC.

This clone turned up a few times. The V and J genes are TRBV10-2 and TRBJ1-5; D is unresolved. The V end lost 3 bases, the J end lost 0 bases, and 9 bases lay between the germline ends. In germline, CDR1 is WSHSY, CDR2 SAAADI. The CDR3 length is 15 residues. DNA of the CDR3: TGCGCCAGCAGTGAAGGGCTTTATAGCAATCAGCCCCAGCATTTT. Its protein product is CASSEGLYSNQPQHF.

The chain has TRBV5-1 and TRBJ1-1; 7 nucleotides line up with TRBD1. In germline, CDR1 is SGHRS, CDR2 YFSETQ. The J segment lost 4 bases and the V segment lost 3 bases, leaving 6 bases of the junction unmatched. The CDR3 is 14 amino acids. The DNA for the CDR3 is TGCGCCAGCAGCTGGACAGGCTGGGGCACTGAAGCTTTCTTT. This translates into CASSWTGWGTEAFF.

CDR3 loop: CASSRDNQETQYF. DNA for the CDR3: TGTGCCAGCAGCCGGGACAACCAAGAGACCCAGTACTTC. The chain has TRBV11-3 and TRBJ2-5, with a tentative D call TRBD1 (6 bases). This CDR3 contains 13 residues. CDR1 SGHNT and CDR2 YENEEA come from the germline V gene. V was pared by 5 bases and J by 0 bases, with 7 bases between.

The chain carries TRBV5-5 and TRBJ2-5; 8 bases agree with TRBD2. Germline-derived CDR1 and CDR2 are SGHKS and YYEKEE (reference sequence). V was clipped by 1 base and J by 1 base; unmatched bases: 6. This CDR3 spans 16 amino acids. CDR3 protein: CASSLRIGGGQETQYF. CDR3 nucleotides: TGTGCCAGCAGCTTGAGGATCGGGGGGGGCCAAGAGACCCAGTACTTC.

This chain uses TRBV19 with TRBJ1-5; maybe TRBD1 (5 bases). Germline CDR1 is LNHDA and CDR2 is SQIVND (reference sequence). This CDR3 spans 15 amino acids. Trimming shortened V by 5 bases and J by 7 bases, and 18 bases separated the two germline ends. The CDR3, as DNA: TGTGCCAGTAGTGAACACTATCGGGGGGGACAGCCCCAGCATTTT. Its protein product is CASSEHYRGGQPQHF.

The rearrangement joins TRBV6-5 to TRBJ1-1; TRBD1 might be the D (6 bases). Germline lookup yields CDR1 MNHEY and CDR2 SVGAGI. V lost 6 bases to trimming and J lost 1 base, with 9 bases between them. The CDR3 extends over 13 amino acids. The CDR3 region is CASSIRGNTEAFF. The CDR3 DNA sequence: TGTGCCAGCAGCATCAGGGGGAACACTGAAGCTTTCTTT.

This chain connects TRBV7-2 to TRBJ1-6; TRBD1 might be the D (6 bases). V lost 6 bases, J lost 3 bases, and 15 bases lay in between. CDR3 size: 16 residues. Germline CDR1 SGHTA, CDR2 FQGNSA. As DNA, the CDR3 is TGTGCCAGCAGACTACAGGGTGTCAGCTATAATTCACCCCTCCACTTT. Its translation: CASRLQGVSYNSPLHF.

This clone was recorded once. The chain joins TRBV6-6 to TRBJ2-3; D call uncertain. Trimming stripped 4 bases from V and 2 bases from J, with 10 bases between. Germline CDR1 is MNHNY and CDR2 is SVGAGI (reference sequence). This CDR3 is built from 14 residues. CDR3 amino acids: CASSSLATTDTQYF. In DNA, the CDR3 is TGTGCCAGCAGTTCTTTGGCTACCACAGATACGCAGTATTTT.

CDR3 protein: CASSPRGDGEETQYF. The CDR3 coding sequence is TGCGCCAGCAGTCCTCGAGGTGATGGGGAAGAGACCCAGTACTTC. The chain couples TRBV4-1 to TRBJ2-5; no clear D. V was shortened by 6 bases and J by 3 bases, with 17 bases between the two germline ends. CDR3 length: 15 residues. CDR1 and CDR2 from the germline V gene are MGHRA and YSYEKL.

V usage is TRBV6-2 or TRBV6-3 and J usage is TRBJ2-7; TRBD2 aligns across 13 bases. Trimming removed 6 bases from V and 2 bases from J; junction bases left unmatched: 4. The V gene's germline CDR1 is MNHEY and CDR2 SVGEGT. This CDR3 contains 15 residues. This chain's CDR3 is CASSLTSGGPYEQYF. In DNA, the CDR3 is TGTGCCAGCAGCCTGACTAGCGGGGGGCCCTACGAGCAGTACTTC.

With regard to this clone: The sample holds other DNA sequences that translate to the same CDR3. The chain recombines TRBV6-4 with TRBJ1-2; D is ambiguous. Germline CDR1 MRHNA, CDR2 SNTAGT. V lost 6 bases and J lost 8, with 13 bases in between. There are 12 residues in the CDR3. CDR3 amino acids: CASSDGLRGYTF. CDR3 in DNA: TGTGCCAGCAGCGACGGCCTTAGGGGCTACACCTTC.